The rows below give T cell receptor beta chains drawn from one sample of a study of shared clonotypes between healthy human individuals. The protocol was immunoSEQ multiplex PCR, while the TCRdb copy is restricted to in-frame clones and leaves out a portion. The sample comprises around 1.5 million clones, 95% to 99% of which are singletons, and about 0.42% rests with the top ten. The sample taken for sequencing was naive CD4+ T cells sorted from blood. The origin of the receptors is a man aged 25-45 years in good health. The CDR3 runs from the conserved cysteine through the conserved F or W. The D gene is left open where the match is weak. Clone size is not always given. Where it is, it says once, few, many or a class for expanded clones.

cdr3_nt cdr3_aa j_call clone_size d_call v_call
TGCGCCAGCAGTGGTGGAACTATGAATGAGCAGTTCTTC CASSGGTMNEQFF TRBJ2-1 . . TRBV10-1
TGTGCCAGCAGCGTAGAGGGCGACCCCTACGAGCAGTACTTC CASSVEGDPYEQYF TRBJ2-7 . . TRBV9
TGTGCCAGCAGTGAAGCATGGACAGGGGGCTATGGCTACACCTTC CASSEAWTGGYGYTF TRBJ1-2 . TRBD1 TRBV6-1
TGTGCCACCGTGGGACAGGGTTCTATAGGGGACTCTGGAAACACCATATATTTT CATVGQGSIGDSGNTIYF TRBJ1-3 . TRBD1 TRBV27
TGTGCCAGCAGCCCGGGAGACCAAGAGACCCAGTACTTC CASSPGDQETQYF TRBJ2-5 . . TRBV7-3
TGTGCCAGCAGCTTTAGCTACGAGCAGTACTTC CASSFSYEQYF TRBJ2-7 . . TRBV13
TGTGCCAGCAGTTACTCTAGGGGCCCGTACGAGCAGTACTTC CASSYSRGPYEQYF TRBJ2-7 . . TRBV6-5
TGTGCCAGCAGCTTTAGTTGGGAAGAGACCCAGTACTTC CASSFSWEETQYF TRBJ2-5 . . TRBV7-3
TGTGCCAGCAGTCAGGGACTAGCGGGAGGGTTCTACGAGCAGTACTTC CASSQGLAGGFYEQYF TRBJ2-7 . TRBD2 TRBV6-6
TGTGCCAGCAGCTCACCGAGTGGCAGACTAAACATTCAGTACTTC CASSSPSGRLNIQYF TRBJ2-4 . . TRBV5-6
TGCGCCAGCAGCAGGGGGGTCGGACAAGAGACCCAGTACTTC CASSRGVGQETQYF TRBJ2-5 . . TRBV5-1
TGTGCCAGCTCACAAACTAGCGGAACAGATACGCAGTATTTT CASSQTSGTDTQYF TRBJ2-3 . TRBD2 TRBV18
TGCGCCAGCAGCAGGGGACAGGGAGATGGCGGCTACACCTTC CASSRGQGDGGYTF TRBJ1-2 . TRBD1 TRBV5-1
TGTGCCAGCAAGTCATGGGAGGGCGTCTACGAGCAGTACTTC CASKSWEGVYEQYF TRBJ2-7 . TRBD2 TRBV7-8
TGTGCCAGCAGTTCCACCGGGACAGGGGGCCTCTATGGCTACACCTTC CASSSTGTGGLYGYTF TRBJ1-2 once TRBD1 TRBV28
TGTGCCAGCAGCTTAGTAAGTTACAATGAGCAGTTCTTC CASSLVSYNEQFF TRBJ2-1 . . TRBV7-9
TGCGCCAGCAGCCATCCTCTGAGGGCGGGGAGGAACACTGAAGCTTTCTTT CASSHPLRAGRNTEAFF TRBJ1-1 . . TRBV4-1
TGTGCCAGCAGCTTGAGAGACGTAGGAAAACGCTCCTACGAGCAGTACTTC CASSLRDVGKRSYEQYF TRBJ2-7 . . TRBV5-5
TGTGCCACGGAGGGGACCCCGGTCACCGGGGAGCTGTTTTTT CATEGTPVTGELFF TRBJ2-2 . . TRBV5-4
TGTGCCAGCAGCGGACCAGCGGGACCGTACAATGAGCAGTTCTTC CASSGPAGPYNEQFF TRBJ2-1 . TRBD2 TRBV9
TGTGCCTGGCAGGGGGTCAGCGAGCAGTACTTC CAWQGVSEQYF TRBJ2-7 . TRBD1 TRBV30
TGTGCCAGCAGTCCCAAAAGGGTACTAGCGGCGGCCTACGAGCAGTACTTC CASSPKRVLAAAYEQYF TRBJ2-7 . TRBD2 TRBV27
TGTGCCAGCGCACCGGGAGGAGGGGTGACCTACAATGAGCAGTTCTTC CASAPGGGVTYNEQFF TRBJ2-1 once TRBD2 TRBV18
TGCAGCGTTCAGGTAGGCGACAGGGCCTACGAGCAGTACTTC CSVQVGDRAYEQYF TRBJ2-7 . TRBD1 TRBV29-1
TGTGCCAGCAGACCCGGTGACGGGAGCGAGCAGTACTTC CASRPGDGSEQYF TRBJ2-7 once . TRBV6-5
TGTGCCAGCAGCGTAGGTCCGGAGAACGAGCAGTACTTC CASSVGPENEQYF TRBJ2-7 . . TRBV9
TGTGCCAGTAGTCCACCCGGGACAGGGTACCAGCCCCAGCATTTT CASSPPGTGYQPQHF TRBJ1-5 . TRBD1 TRBV19
TGTGCCAGCAGCTTCGAGCAGATCCAAGAGACCCAGTACTTC CASSFEQIQETQYF TRBJ2-5 . . TRBV5-5
TGTGCCAGCTCACTGGCACAGGGGTACAACGAGCAGTACTTC CASSLAQGYNEQYF TRBJ2-7 . TRBD1 TRBV18
TGTGCCAGCAGCTTACTTACCCCGACAGTAAATTTGTACAATGAGCAGTTCTTC CASSLLTPTVNLYNEQFF TRBJ2-1 . . TRBV7-3
TGTGCCAGTAGTATAGTAGCTTCGGCTAATGAAAAACTGTTTTTT CASSIVASANEKLFF TRBJ1-4 . . TRBV19
TGTGCCAGTAGAGACGGACTGCACGAGCAGTACTTC CASRDGLHEQYF TRBJ2-7 . . TRBV19
TGTGCCATCAGACGGGACTCCTACAATGAGCAGTTCTTC CAIRRDSYNEQFF TRBJ2-1 . . TRBV10-3
TGTGCCAGCAGTGGTGGACAGGGAAACTACGAGCAGTACTTC CASSGGQGNYEQYF TRBJ2-7 . TRBD1 TRBV6-1
TGCAGCGTTGCAGGCAGATACAATGAGCAGTTCTTC CSVAGRYNEQFF TRBJ2-1 . . TRBV29-1
TGTGCCAGCAGTTTTGCAGGGGGCGCCTCCGGGGCCAACGTCCTGACTTTC CASSFAGGASGANVLTF TRBJ2-6 . TRBD1 TRBV28
TGTGCCAGTAGGGATTACCGGGCTCACACAGATACGCAGTATTTT CASRDYRAHTDTQYF TRBJ2-3 . . TRBV19
TGTGCCAGCGCTACAGGGAGAGAGACCCAGTACTTC CASATGRETQYF TRBJ2-5 . . TRBV6-5
TGTGCCAGTAGTCGCACAGATACGCAGTATTTT CASSRTDTQYF TRBJ2-3 . . TRBV19
TGTGCCAGCAGCGTAGCGGGAACTTCCTACAATGAGCAGTTCTTC CASSVAGTSYNEQFF TRBJ2-1 . . TRBV9
TGCGCCAGCAGCTTGGCGGGCGGGAGGGATACGCAGTATTTT CASSLAGGRDTQYF TRBJ2-3 . TRBD2 TRBV5-1
TGTGCCAGCAGCCAACTACTATTAGCGGGGCAGCTAGCCAAAAACATTCAGTACTTC CASSQLLLAGQLAKNIQYF TRBJ2-4 . TRBD2 TRBV4-2
TGTGCCAGTAGTTACAGGGGGCGTTTGGGCGGTGACTTCTACAATGAGCAGTTCTTC CASSYRGRLGGDFYNEQFF TRBJ2-1 . TRBD1 TRBV19
TGTGCCAGCAGTAACGACAGAGTTAGCAATCAGCCCCAGCATTTT CASSNDRVSNQPQHF TRBJ1-5 . . TRBV6-5
TGTGCCAGCAGGCAGGCGGGCTCCTACGAGCAGTACTTC CASRQAGSYEQYF TRBJ2-7 . . TRBV28
TGTGCTAGTGGTTCTGGGACAGACGTTAATGAGCAGTTCTTC CASGSGTDVNEQFF TRBJ2-1 . TRBD1 TRBV12-5
TGTGCCAGCAGCATGCTAAGCGGAGGGGCCCCAGATACGCAGTATTTT CASSMLSGGAPDTQYF TRBJ2-3 . . TRBV9
TGTGCCAGCGGGTCGACCTACGAGCAGTACTTC CASGSTYEQYF TRBJ2-7 . . TRBV28
TGTGCCAGCAGTTTCACCCTAGGGCTAGCTAGGTTCTTC CASSFTLGLARFF TRBJ2-1 once . TRBV27
TGTGCCAGCCGCGGGCGGGGCGCGTATGGAAACACCATATATTTT CASRGRGAYGNTIYF TRBJ1-3 . . TRBV6-5
TGTGCCTGGAGTCAGGACATTTTAGCCAAAAACATTCAGTACTTC CAWSQDILAKNIQYF TRBJ2-4 few . TRBV30
TGTGCCAGCAGTTTTAGGGGGCAAGTCACTGAAGCTTTCTTT CASSFRGQVTEAFF TRBJ1-1 . TRBD1 TRBV28
TGTGCCAGCAGCTTGGCCAGGACCCCTCCCTATGGCTACACCTTC CASSLARTPPYGYTF TRBJ1-2 . . TRBV5-5
TGTGCCAGCAGCTTAATGGTGGGAGAGACCCAGTACTTC CASSLMVGETQYF TRBJ2-5 . . TRBV7-2
TGTGCCATCAGTGCGGGACAGAGAAATGAGCAGTTCTTC CAISAGQRNEQFF TRBJ2-1 . TRBD1 TRBV10-3